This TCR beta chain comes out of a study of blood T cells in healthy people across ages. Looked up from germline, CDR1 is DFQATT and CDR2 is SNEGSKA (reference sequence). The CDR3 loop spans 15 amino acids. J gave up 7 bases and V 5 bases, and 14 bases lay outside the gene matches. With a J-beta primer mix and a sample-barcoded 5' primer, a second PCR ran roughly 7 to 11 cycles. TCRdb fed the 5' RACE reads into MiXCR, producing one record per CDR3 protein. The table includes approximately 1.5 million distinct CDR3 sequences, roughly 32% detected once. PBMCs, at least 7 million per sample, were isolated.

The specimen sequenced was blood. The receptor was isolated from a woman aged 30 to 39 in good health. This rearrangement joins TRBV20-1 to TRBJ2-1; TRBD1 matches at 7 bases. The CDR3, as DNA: TGCAGTGCTGGGGGAAAAAGACAGGGCGAAAATGAGCAGTTCTTC. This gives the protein CSAGGKRQGENEQFF.